Listed here are 22 T cell receptor beta chains from one sample, sequenced in a study of blood T cell repertoires in COVID-19. Method: immunoSEQ multiplex PCR; TCRdb's copy keeps in-frame clones and lacks some. In the table there are over 350,000 clones, 85% to 90% of which are singletons. What was sequenced was peripheral blood. These TCRs come from a woman aged 30 to 39 with acute or convalescent COVID-19.

This clone has more than one count but fewer than ten. This sequence joins TRBV2 and TRBJ2-7; 10 bases fit TRBD2. V dropped 3 bases and J dropped 3; count of bases not matched to a gene: 5. There are 15 residues in the CDR3. Germline lookup yields CDR1 SNHLY and CDR2 FYNNEI. CDR3 DNA: TGTGCCAGCAGTGATTCGAGCGGGAGGGTCTACGAGCAGTACTTC. Translation: CASSDSSGRVYEQYF.

The chain combines TRBV28 with TRBJ2-7; D is uncertain. Germline-derived CDR1 and CDR2 are MDHEN and SYDVKM. V gave up 5 bases and J gave up 1 base, with 6 bases separating them. This CDR3 contains 12 residues. The CDR3 DNA reads as TGTGCCAGCAGTGCCAGTTCCTACGAGCAGTACTTC. Protein product: CASSASSYEQYF.

V gene TRBV14 combines with J gene TRBJ2-1, with 10 bases fitting TRBD2. V gave up 3 bases and J gave up 3 bases; unmatched junction bases: 8. Germline loops: CDR1 SGHDN, CDR2 FVKESK. CDR3 length: 17 amino acids. The CDR3 DNA follows: TGTGCCAGCAGCCAGGATAGCGGGGGGCTTAACTACAATGAGCAGTTCTTC. As protein: CASSQDSGGLNYNEQFF.

The V call is TRBV25-1, the J call TRBJ2-4, with TRBD2 identical over 9 bases. The V segment lost 0 bases and the J segment 6 bases; nucleotides outside the gene matches: 9. Per the germline V gene, CDR1 is MGHDK and CDR2 is SYGVNS. The CDR3 runs to 17 residues. The CDR3 nucleotides are TGTGCCAGCAGTGAATATGGCCGGCGGGGGGGCCGAAACATTCAGTACTTC. Amino acids: CASSEYGRRGGRNIQYF.

V usage is TRBV11-3 and J usage is TRBJ1-2, with D perhaps TRBD1 (5 bases). The CDR3 has 16 residues. CDR1 and CDR2 from the germline V gene are SGHNT and YENEEA. Between the trimmed V and J ends, which lost 5 bases and 6 bases, there was a span of 22 bases. The CDR3 here is CASSHREGALENGYTF. In DNA form, the CDR3 reads TGTGCCAGCAGCCACCGCGAAGGGGCGCTCGAAAATGGCTACACCTTC.

The rearrangement joins TRBV4-1 to TRBJ2-7, with 7 bases fitting TRBD2. After removal of 1 base from V and 3 bases from J, the junction contained 0 bases not matched to a gene. This CDR3 has 13 residues. From germline, CDR1 is MGHRA and CDR2 YSYEKL. CDR3 bases: TGCGCCAGCAGCCAAGCTAGCGGCTACGAGCAGTACTTC. Translation gives CASSQASGYEQYF.

The chain combines TRBV6-1 with TRBJ2-7; 9 nucleotides line up with TRBD1. The CDR3 has 14 residues. Germline trimming cut 3 bases from V and 1 base from J; bases unmatched to any gene: 1. Germline lookup yields CDR1 MNHNS and CDR2 SASEGT. This chain's CDR3 is CASSDDRGSYEQYF. The CDR3 bases are TGTGCCAGCAGTGACGACAGGGGGTCCTACGAGCAGTACTTC.

This clone was picked up a small number of times. The J gene is TRBJ1-1, the V gene TRBV10-3; 7 nucleotides align to TRBD1. Per the germline V gene, CDR1 is ENHRY and CDR2 is SYGVKD. V trimming: 4 bases; J trimming: 10 bases; junction bases outside the gene matches: 6. This CDR3 region has 12 residues. CDR3: CAISADDRAAFF. Written as DNA, the CDR3 is TGTGCCATCAGTGCGGATGACAGGGCAGCTTTCTTT.

The rearrangement joins TRBV19 to TRBJ1-1; no clear D gene. CDR1 and CDR2 from the germline V gene are LNHDA and SQIVND (reference sequence). Trimming left V 6 bases short and J 6 bases short, with 11 bases between. The CDR3 is made up of 12 amino acids. The CDR3 protein is CASSPGGPEAFF. As DNA, the CDR3 is TGTGCCAGTAGCCCGGGAGGGCCTGAAGCTTTCTTT.

The chain combines TRBV29-1 with TRBJ2-3; 8 bases are shared with TRBD2. The V gene end was trimmed by 1 base and the J gene end by 4 bases; junction bases not matched to a gene: 1. This CDR3 spans 13 amino acids. Germline-derived CDR1 and CDR2 are SQVTM and ANQGSEA. CDR3 sequence reads: CSVEGTSPDTQYF. The DNA for the CDR3 is TGCAGCGTTGAAGGGACTAGCCCAGATACGCAGTATTTT.

The rearrangement uses TRBV30 and TRBJ1-3; no clear D. V lost 0 bases to trimming and J lost 6 bases, with 12 bases between them. This CDR3 contains 14 residues. CDR1 is GTSNPN and CDR2 is SVGIG in the germline V gene (reference sequence). CDR3: CAWSVPIIENTIYF. The DNA for the CDR3 is TGTGCCTGGAGTGTTCCGATTATAGAAAACACCATATATTTT.

The chain combines TRBV29-1 with TRBJ2-5; possibly TRBD2 for D (5 bases). There are 12 residues in the CDR3. V gave up 4 bases and J gave up 1 base, with 7 bases separating them. The germline V gene has CDR1 SQVTM and CDR2 ANQGSEA. CDR3: CSVVGSQETQYF. The CDR3 nucleotides are TGCAGCGTTGTGGGGAGCCAAGAGACCCAGTACTTC.

V and J are TRBV2 and TRBJ2-1; the match to TRBD2 covers 9 bases. V dropped 6 bases and J dropped 0; count of bases not matched to a gene: 9. This CDR3 spans 17 amino acids. CDR1 is SNHLY, CDR2 FYNNEI, per germline. The CDR3 protein is CASSLKVAGDSYNEQFF. DNA of the CDR3: TGTGCCAGCAGCCTCAAAGTAGCGGGGGACTCCTACAATGAGCAGTTCTTC. Complete variable domain (other parts from reference TRBV2 and TRBJ2-1): EPEVTQTPSHQVTQMGQEVILRCVPISNHLYFYWYRQILGQKVEFLVSFYNNEISEKSEIFDDQFSVERPDGSNFTLKIRSTKLEDSAMYFCASSLKVAGDSYNEQFFGPGTRLTVL.

For this clone: This CDR3 is also generated by other DNA sequences in the sample. V gene TRBV3-1 (or the pseudogene TRBV3-2) combines with J gene TRBJ1-1, with 8 bases aligning to TRBD1. The germline V gene encodes CDR1 LGHDT and CDR2 YNNKEL (reference sequence). The CDR3 is 16 amino acids. Trimming took 4 bases from V and 5 from J; bases not matched to a gene: 12. CDR3 DNA sequence: TGTGCCAGCAGCCCTGCCGGCGGCAGGGGGCCTACTGAAGCTTTCTTT. Protein: CASSPAGGRGPTEAFF.

The CDR3 reads CASSLSVTGELFF. CDR3 coding DNA: TGTGCCAGCAGCTTATCGGTCACCGGGGAGCTGTTTTTT. The rearrangement uses TRBV11-2 and TRBJ2-2; D is uncertain. Germline V lookup: CDR1 SGHAT, CDR2 FQNNGV. The CDR3 totals 13 residues. V was trimmed by 2 bases and J by 4 bases, leaving 5 bases between them.

The gene calls are TRBV19 and TRBJ2-1; the match to TRBD1 covers 9 bases. Germline loops: CDR1 LNHDA, CDR2 SQIVND (reference sequence). The CDR3 sequence is 16 residues long. V shed 0 bases and J 11 bases; nucleotides not matched to a gene: 11. CDR3 nucleotide sequence: TGTGCCAGTAGTATAGATGTAACAGGGGGCAGGGGCCAGCAGTTCTTC. It yields the protein CASSIDVTGGRGQQFF.

J is TRBJ1-1 and V is TRBV6-5; 8 bases match TRBD1. The V and J ends lost 5 bases and 7 bases, in that order; junction bases with no gene match: 6. The CDR3 has 13 residues. In germline, CDR1 is MNHEY, CDR2 SVGAGI. The CDR3 loop reads CASSHVDRDEAFF. The CDR3 DNA sequence: TGTGCCAGCAGTCACGTGGACAGGGATGAAGCTTTCTTT.

The rearrangement uses TRBV5-6 and TRBJ2-2, with TRBD1 matching over 8 bases. CDR1 and CDR2 from the germline V gene are SGHDT and YYEEEE. With 0 bases clipped from V and 3 bases from J, the junction kept 7 bases outside the gene matches. There are 17 residues in the CDR3. The CDR3 nucleotides read TGTGCCAGCAGCTTGGGGAGGACAGGGTCTTACACCGGGGAGCTGTTTTTT. Translating gives CASSLGRTGSYTGELFF.

The chain couples TRBV3-1 (or the pseudogene TRBV3-2) to TRBJ2-1, with 13 bases lining up with TRBD2. The length of the CDR3 is 15 residues. V lost 4 bases to trimming and J lost 7 bases; unmatched junction nucleotides: 4. The germline V gene encodes CDR1 LGHDT and CDR2 YNNKEL (reference sequence). The CDR3 DNA is TGTGCCAGCAGCCCCTTGGGACTAGCGGGGAATGAGCAGTTCTTC. Translated, it gives CASSPLGLAGNEQFF.

This chain joins TRBV10-3 and TRBJ1-1; TRBD1 is a possible D gene (5 bases). The V end was cut by 0 bases, the J end by 4 bases, with 9 bases between. CDR1 ENHRY and CDR2 SYGVKD come from the germline V gene. The CDR3 is made up of 14 amino acids. CDR3 in amino acids: CAISESTGATEAFF. The CDR3 DNA sequence: TGTGCCATCAGTGAGTCGACTGGGGCCACTGAAGCTTTCTTT.

This sequence joins TRBV2 and TRBJ1-2, with 7 bases aligning to TRBD1. With V trimmed by 6 bases and J by 7 bases, 5 bases remained unmatched. This CDR3 has 12 residues. Germline-derived CDR1 and CDR2 are SNHLY and FYNNEI. DNA for the CDR3: TGTGCCAGCAGGGCAGGGGGTAGTGGCTACACCTTC. Amino acids: CASRAGGSGYTF.

This sequence joins TRBV5-5 and TRBJ2-5, with a possible D match to TRBD1 (5 bases). CDR1 and CDR2 (germline): SGHKS, YYEKEE (reference sequence). The ends were cut back, 8 bases at V and 5 bases at J, with 10 bases in the middle. The CDR3 has 11 amino acids. CDR3 nucleotide sequence: TGTGCCAGTACGAAGGGGGAGACCCAGTACTTC. As protein: CASTKGETQYF.